These 10 T cell receptor beta chains were all obtained from the same sample, sequenced in a study of shared clonotypes between healthy human individuals. Generated by immunoSEQ multiplex PCR, the TCRdb table keeps only in-frame clones and is missing some. The sample carries around 370,000 clones, 96% recorded once. The sequenced sample consisted of memory CD8+ T cells sorted from blood. Subset: CD45RO+ cells pooled with CCR7-negative TemRA cells. The receptor set was obtained from a man aged 30 to 45 in good health.

J is TRBJ1-5 and V is TRBV28, with 9 bases aligning to TRBD1. Germline CDR1 MDHEN, CDR2 SYDVKM. The CDR3 totals 16 residues. The trim removed 3 bases at V and 2 bases at J, leaving 5 bases unmatched. The CDR3 DNA is TGTGCCAGCAGTTTTTCCCGACAGGGGGGCAATCAGCCCCAGCATTTT. This encodes CASSFSRQGGNQPQHF.

The chain recombines TRBV18 with TRBJ2-3, with D perhaps matching TRBD2 (6 bases). The germline V and J ends were trimmed by 5 bases and 0 bases, with 9 bases remaining between them. The CDR3 has 14 amino acids. CDR1 is KGHSH, CDR2 LQKENI, per germline. In nucleotides, the CDR3 is TGTGCCAGCTCATCCACTAGCAGCACAGATACGCAGTATTTT. Translation gives CASSSTSSTDTQYF.

The chain recombines TRBV2 with TRBJ2-1; 9 bases are a match to TRBD2. Unmatched junction bases numbered 3, after V lost 6 bases and J lost 0 bases. The CDR3 spans 15 residues. The germline V gene has CDR1 SNHLY and CDR2 FYNNEI. CDR3 region: CASSHSGSSYNEQFF. In DNA, the CDR3 is TGTGCCAGCAGCCATAGCGGGAGCTCCTACAATGAGCAGTTCTTC.

The CDR3 is CASSLDRGGPYEQYF. The CDR3 DNA reads TGTGCCAGCAGCTTGGACAGGGGGGGTCCCTACGAGCAGTACTTC. The V and J genes are TRBV5-4 and TRBJ2-7; tentatively, D is TRBD1 (8 bases). Trimming removed 0 bases from V and 2 bases from J, with 12 bases in between. Germline assignment: CDR1 SGHNT and CDR2 YYREEE (reference sequence). The CDR3 has 15 residues.

CDR3 amino acids: CASSMGRLTDTQYF. CDR3 coding DNA: TGTGCCAGTAGTATGGGACGGCTCACAGATACGCAGTATTTT. V and J are TRBV19 and TRBJ2-3, with D tentatively TRBD1 or TRBD2 (5 bases each). Germline V CDR1 and CDR2: LNHDA, SQIVND (reference sequence). The CDR3 length is 14 residues. V lost 3 bases and J lost 2, with 9 bases in between.

The chain combines TRBV5-1 with TRBJ1-1, with 7 bases identical to TRBD1. CDR1 and CDR2 from the germline V gene are SGHRS and YFSETQ. V lost 4 bases and J lost 5; bases outside the gene matches: 14. There are 16 residues in the CDR3. CDR3 protein: CASSRGDRDHLTEAFF. As DNA, the CDR3 is TGCGCCAGCAGCCGAGGAGACAGGGATCATTTGACTGAAGCTTTCTTT.

This clone has more than one count but fewer than ten. The J gene is TRBJ2-7, the V gene TRBV5-8; 9 bases line up with TRBD2. Trimming at V came to 10 bases and at J to 2 bases, leaving 13 bases not matched to a gene. Germline V CDR1 and CDR2: SGHTS, YDEGEE. The CDR3 consists of 15 residues. CDR3 coding DNA: TGTGCCCACTCTTCACGGGCGGGAGGGACCTACGAGCAGTACTTC. Translated, it gives CAHSSRAGGTYEQYF.

The chain has TRBV10-3 and TRBJ2-7, with TRBD2 as a possible D gene (6 bases). Germline CDR1 ENHRY, CDR2 SYGVKD. CDR3 size: 15 residues. V was pared by 6 bases and J by 4 bases, with 19 bases between. CDR3 loop: CAISLNGTYFYEQYF. CDR3 bases: TGTGCCATCAGCCTCAACGGGACTTACTTTTACGAGCAGTACTTC.

Only one count was recorded for this clone. In nucleotides, the CDR3 is TGTGCCAGCAGTTTAGGCACAGGGTGGGAGCAGTACTTC. This codes for CASSLGTGWEQYF. This chain connects TRBV27 to TRBJ2-7; the D gene is possibly TRBD1 (6 bases). The CDR3 length is 13 residues. V dropped 2 bases and J dropped 7 bases, with 12 bases sitting between them. CDR1 and CDR2 from the germline V gene are MNHEY and SMNVEV (reference sequence).

The CDR3, as DNA: TGTGCCAGCAGTTCCCCCAGGACTAGCGGGATTGGTGAGCAGTACTTC. As protein: CASSSPRTSGIGEQYF. This rearrangement joins TRBV28 to TRBJ2-7; 12 nucleotides line up with TRBD2. The trim removed 4 bases at V and 7 bases at J, leaving 11 bases unmatched. Germline CDR1 reads MDHEN; CDR2 reads SYDVKM. This CDR3 region has 16 residues.